This TCR beta chain was sequenced for a study of T cells in tuberculosis. For the study at large: The T cells targeted glucose monomycolate, a mycobacterial lipid, via CD1B.

Notes on this clone: Its specificity is not known.

Assay: immunoSEQ multiplex PCR; the TCRdb copy retains only in-frame clones and omits some. This table has tens of thousands of clones, less than 95% appearing once. Time point reported: new active TB diagnosis, blood taken before or within 7 days of starting treatment. General study findings and limits: A GMM-specific repertoire classifier reached around 85% accuracy, AUROC approximately 0.9. Cases with active tuberculosis were adults, while controls were adolescents. Shorter CDR3-alpha in active tuberculosis partly drove smaller distances.

The CDR3 runs to 16 residues. Germline-derived CDR1 and CDR2 are SQVTM and ANQGSEA. Unmatched junction bases numbered 15, after V lost 3 bases and J lost 6 bases. The sequencing here drew on PBMCs, taken at tuberculosis diagnosis. The clonotype was recovered from an adult with tuberculosis. The chain uses TRBV29-1 and TRBJ1-2, with 8 bases lining up with TRBD1. The CDR3 DNA sequence: TGCAGCGTTGATTGGGGGCAGGGGGCGGTCTTCCATGGCTACACCTTC. It yields the protein CSVDWGQGAVFHGYTF.